This T cell receptor beta chain was observed in a study of spatial heterogeneity in lung cancer. Study summary: The cohort: around 79 early-stage, untreated non-small cell lung cancer patients.

Time point reported: blood at routine non-recurrence follow-up after resection. TCR cDNA molecules were tagged individually, and each one carried a unique molecular identifier. TCRdb processed the 5' RACE reads anew with MiXCR; each CDR3 protein has one entry. The sample shows roughly 45,000 distinct CDR3 sequences, about 22% of them seen only once. This TCR was sampled from a female donor with early-stage non-small cell lung cancer. The sequencing used PBMCs, collected at follow-up.

Here the CDR3 DNA reads TGTGCCAGTAAGGCCGGGACCAAAAACATTCAGTACTTC. It codes for CASKAGTKNIQYF. The genes are TRBV19 and TRBJ2-4; D may be TRBD2 (5 bases). The CDR3 is 13 residues long. Germline loops: CDR1 LNHDA, CDR2 SQIVND (reference sequence). Between the trimmed V and J ends, which lost 7 bases and 2 bases, there was a span of 9 bases.